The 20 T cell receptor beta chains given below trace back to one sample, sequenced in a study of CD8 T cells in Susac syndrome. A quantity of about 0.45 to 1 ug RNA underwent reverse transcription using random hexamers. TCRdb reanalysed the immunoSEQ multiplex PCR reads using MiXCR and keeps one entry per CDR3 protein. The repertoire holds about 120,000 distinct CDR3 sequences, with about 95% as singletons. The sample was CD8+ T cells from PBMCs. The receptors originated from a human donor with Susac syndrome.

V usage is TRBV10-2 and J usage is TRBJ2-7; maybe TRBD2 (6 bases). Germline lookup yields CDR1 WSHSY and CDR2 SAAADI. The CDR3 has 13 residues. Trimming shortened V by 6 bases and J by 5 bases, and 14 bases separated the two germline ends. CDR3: CASRDGRGNEQYF. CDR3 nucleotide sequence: TGCGCCAGCAGGGACGGGCGGGGTAACGAGCAGTACTTC.

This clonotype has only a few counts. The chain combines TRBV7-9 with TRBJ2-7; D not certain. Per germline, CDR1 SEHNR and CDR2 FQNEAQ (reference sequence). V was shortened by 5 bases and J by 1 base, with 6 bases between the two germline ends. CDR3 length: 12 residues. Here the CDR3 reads CASSPTSYEQYF. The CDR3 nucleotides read TGTGCCAGCAGCCCGACTTCCTACGAGCAGTACTTC.

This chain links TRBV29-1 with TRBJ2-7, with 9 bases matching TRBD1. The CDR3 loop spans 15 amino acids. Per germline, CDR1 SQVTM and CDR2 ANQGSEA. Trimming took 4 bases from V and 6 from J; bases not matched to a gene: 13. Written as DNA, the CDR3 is TGCAGCGTTGTCCCCTCCGGGACAGGGACCCTCGAGCAGTACTTC. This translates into CSVVPSGTGTLEQYF.

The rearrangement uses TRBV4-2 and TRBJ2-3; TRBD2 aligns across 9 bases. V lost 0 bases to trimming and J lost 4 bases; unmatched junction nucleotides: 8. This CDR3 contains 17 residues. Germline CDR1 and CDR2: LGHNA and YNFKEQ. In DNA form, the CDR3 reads TGTGCCAGCAGCCAAGAAGGGGGTAGCGGGGGTGCAGATACGCAGTATTTT. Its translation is CASSQEGGSGGADTQYF.

CDR3 sequence reads: CASTRGVAKNIQYF. The CDR3 DNA follows: TGTGCCAGCACCCGGGGTGTAGCCAAAAACATTCAGTACTTC. V and J are TRBV6-2 or TRBV6-3 and TRBJ2-4, with D maybe TRBD2 (5 bases). The CDR3 is 14 residues long. Germline CDR1 and CDR2: MNHEY and SVGEGT. The germline V and J ends were trimmed by 7 bases and 0 bases, with 10 bases remaining between them.

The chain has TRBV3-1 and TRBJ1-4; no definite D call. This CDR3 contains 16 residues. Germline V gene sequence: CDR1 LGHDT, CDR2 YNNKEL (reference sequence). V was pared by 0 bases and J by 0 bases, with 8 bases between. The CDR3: CASSQDGGATNEKLFF. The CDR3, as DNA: TGTGCCAGCAGCCAAGATGGAGGTGCAACTAATGAAAAACTGTTTTTT.

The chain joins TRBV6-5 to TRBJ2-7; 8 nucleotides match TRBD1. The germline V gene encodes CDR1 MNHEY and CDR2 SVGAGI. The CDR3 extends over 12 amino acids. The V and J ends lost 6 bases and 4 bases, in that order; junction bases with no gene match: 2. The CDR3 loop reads CASRQGGYEQYF. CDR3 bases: TGTGCCAGCAGACAGGGGGGTTACGAGCAGTACTTC.

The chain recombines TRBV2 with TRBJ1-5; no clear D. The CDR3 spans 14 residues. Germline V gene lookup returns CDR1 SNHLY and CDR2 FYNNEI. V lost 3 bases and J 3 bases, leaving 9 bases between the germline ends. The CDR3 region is CASSDQKTNQPQHF. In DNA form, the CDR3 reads TGTGCCAGCAGTGACCAAAAAACCAATCAGCCCCAGCATTTT.

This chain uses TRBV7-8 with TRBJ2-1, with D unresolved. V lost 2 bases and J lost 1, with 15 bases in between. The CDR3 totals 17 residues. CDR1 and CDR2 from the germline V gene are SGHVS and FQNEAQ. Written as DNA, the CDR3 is TGTGCCAGCAGCTTAAACCCGCGTCTTAAGTCCTACAATGAGCAGTTCTTC. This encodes CASSLNPRLKSYNEQFF.

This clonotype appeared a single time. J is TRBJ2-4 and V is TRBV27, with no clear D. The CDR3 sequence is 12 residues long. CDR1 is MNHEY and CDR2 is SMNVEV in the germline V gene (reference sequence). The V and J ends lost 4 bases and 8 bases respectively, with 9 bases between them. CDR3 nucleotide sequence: TGTGCCAGCAGTTCCGTGATGGACATTCAGTACTTC. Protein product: CASSSVMDIQYF.

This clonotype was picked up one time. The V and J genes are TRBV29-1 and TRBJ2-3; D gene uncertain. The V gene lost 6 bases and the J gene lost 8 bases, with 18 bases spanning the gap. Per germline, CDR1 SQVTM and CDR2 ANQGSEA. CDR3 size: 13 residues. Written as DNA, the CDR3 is TGCAGCGTATTTCCAACGGAAGCCGGTACGCAGTATTTT. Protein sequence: CSVFPTEAGTQYF.

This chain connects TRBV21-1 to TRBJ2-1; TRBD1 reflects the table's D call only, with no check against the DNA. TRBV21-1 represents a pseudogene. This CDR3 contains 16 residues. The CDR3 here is CATPPPPGTEYNEQFF. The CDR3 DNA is TGTGCCACCCCTCCACCTCCCGGGACAGAGTACAATGAGCAGTTCTTC.

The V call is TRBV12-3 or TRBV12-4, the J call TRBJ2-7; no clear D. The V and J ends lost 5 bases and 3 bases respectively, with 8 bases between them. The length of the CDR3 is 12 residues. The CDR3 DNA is TGTGCCAGCAGTGTCGAGAGCTACGAGCAGTACTTC. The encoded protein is CASSVESYEQYF.

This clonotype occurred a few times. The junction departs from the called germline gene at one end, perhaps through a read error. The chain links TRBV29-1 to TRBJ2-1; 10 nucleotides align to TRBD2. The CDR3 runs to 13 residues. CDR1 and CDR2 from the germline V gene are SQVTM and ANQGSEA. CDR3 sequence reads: CSGLAGYYNQQFF. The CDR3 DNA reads TGCAGCGGACTAGCGGGCTATTACAATCAGCAGTTCTTC.

The CDR3 protein is CASIFAGELFF. CDR3 nucleotides: TGTGCCAGTATATTCGCCGGGGAGCTGTTTTTT. V is TRBV12-3 or TRBV12-4 and J is TRBJ2-2; D is unresolved. Trimming removed 9 bases from V and 6 bases from J, with 8 bases in between. The CDR3 covers 11 residues.

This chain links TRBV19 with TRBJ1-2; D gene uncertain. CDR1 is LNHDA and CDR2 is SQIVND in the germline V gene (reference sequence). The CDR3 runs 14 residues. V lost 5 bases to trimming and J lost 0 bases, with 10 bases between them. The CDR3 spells CASSPSAANYGYTF. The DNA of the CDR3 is TGTGCCAGTAGTCCCTCGGCAGCTAACTATGGCTACACCTTC.

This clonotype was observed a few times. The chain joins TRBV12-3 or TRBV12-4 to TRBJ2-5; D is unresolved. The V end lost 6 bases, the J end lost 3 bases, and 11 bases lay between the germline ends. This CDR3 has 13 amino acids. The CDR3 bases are TGTGCCAGCAGCTCGACGGTGGAAGAGACCCAGTACTTC. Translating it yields CASSSTVEETQYF.

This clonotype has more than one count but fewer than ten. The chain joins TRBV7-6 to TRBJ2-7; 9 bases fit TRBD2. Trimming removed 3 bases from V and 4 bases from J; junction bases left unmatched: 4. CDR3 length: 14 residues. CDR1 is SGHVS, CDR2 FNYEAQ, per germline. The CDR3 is CASSLGGGAYEQYF. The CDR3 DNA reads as TGTGCCAGCAGCTTGGGCGGGGGGGCTTACGAGCAGTACTTC.

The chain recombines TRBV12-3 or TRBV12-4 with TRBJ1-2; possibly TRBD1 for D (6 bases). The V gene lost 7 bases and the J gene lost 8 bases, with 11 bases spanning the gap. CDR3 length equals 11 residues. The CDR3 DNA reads TGTGCCAGCACCCTCCAGGGGGGCTACACCTTC. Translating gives CASTLQGGYTF.

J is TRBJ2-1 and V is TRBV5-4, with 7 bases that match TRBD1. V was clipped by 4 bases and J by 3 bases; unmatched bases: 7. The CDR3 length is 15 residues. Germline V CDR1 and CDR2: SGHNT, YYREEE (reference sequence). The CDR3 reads CASSPASGGYNEQFF. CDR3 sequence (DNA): TGTGCCAGCAGCCCGGCGTCAGGGGGCTACAATGAGCAGTTCTTC.